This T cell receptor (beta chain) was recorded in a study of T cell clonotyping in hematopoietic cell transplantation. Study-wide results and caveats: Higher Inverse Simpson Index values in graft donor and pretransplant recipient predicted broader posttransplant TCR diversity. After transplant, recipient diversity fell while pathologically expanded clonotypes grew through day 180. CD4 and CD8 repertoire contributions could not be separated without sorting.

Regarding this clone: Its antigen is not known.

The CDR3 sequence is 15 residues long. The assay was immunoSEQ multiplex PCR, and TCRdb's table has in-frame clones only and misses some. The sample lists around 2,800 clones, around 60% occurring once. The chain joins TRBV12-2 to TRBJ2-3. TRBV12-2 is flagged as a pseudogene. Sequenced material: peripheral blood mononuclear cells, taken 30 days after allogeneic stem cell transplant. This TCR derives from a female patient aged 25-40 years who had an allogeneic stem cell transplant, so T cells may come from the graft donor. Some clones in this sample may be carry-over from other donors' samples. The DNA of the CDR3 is TGTGCAAGTCGCGGAAGACGGTGTAGGACAGATACGCAGTATTTT. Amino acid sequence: CASRGRRCRTDTQYF.